The rows below give T cell receptor beta chains drawn from one sample of a study of yellow fever vaccine responses in identical twins. TCRdb processed the RT-PCR reads anew with MiXCR; each CDR3 protein has one entry. The sample holds approximately 20,000 distinct CDR3 sequences, roughly 75% seen once. The sample in question was T cells from blood (PBMCs), unsorted or a sorted subset (not recorded which), obtained before or after yellow fever vaccination (not recorded which). The receptors derive from a woman younger than 30 who received the yellow fever vaccine. Both conserved end residues are part of each CDR3. The D gene is left open where the match is weak. Size is omitted from some rows. Given values are once, few, many or a class for expanded clones.

>TRBV2|TRBJ2-1|.|.
TGTGCCAGCAGAATGGACAGAGAGACCTACAATGAGCAGTTCTTC
CASRMDRETYNEQFF
>TRBV12-3/TRBV12-4|TRBJ2-3|.|TRBD2
TGTGCCAGCAGTAGAGCGGGGGGGATCACAGATACGCAGTATTTT
CASSRAGGITDTQYF
>TRBV4-1|TRBJ1-2|.|.
TGCGCCAGCAGCCAAGATTGGGGTAGCTATGGCTACACCTTC
CASSQDWGSYGYTF
>TRBV11-3|TRBJ2-5|.|.
TGTGCCAGCAGCTTAGCACTGGACAGACAAGAGACCCAGTACTTC
CASSLALDRQETQYF
>TRBV4-1|TRBJ1-1|.|TRBD1
TGCGCCAGCAGCCACCCAGGGGGCGTGAACACTGAAGCTTTCTTT
CASSHPGGVNTEAFF
>TRBV2|TRBJ2-2|few|.
TGTGCCAGCAGTGTGATCGGGACACCGAACACCGGGGAGCTGTTTTTT
CASSVIGTPNTGELFF
>TRBV18|TRBJ2-1|.|.
TGTGCCAGCTCACCACCGGGAGTGGCCAATGAGCAGTTCTTC
CASSPPGVANEQFF
>TRBV28|TRBJ2-3|.|.
TGTGCCAGCAGATCCTCCGGAGATACGCAGTATTTT
CASRSSGDTQYF
>TRBV11-2|TRBJ1-1|.|.
TGTGCCAGCAGCTTAGGGACATTGAACACTGAAGCTTTCTTT
CASSLGTLNTEAFF
>TRBV5-6|TRBJ1-5|.|.
TGTGCCAGCAGCTACAGGGTTTCCAATCAGCCCCAGCATTTT
CASSYRVSNQPQHF
>TRBV11-1|TRBJ1-2|.|.
TGTGCCAGCAGCCCCAATATGTATGGCTACACCTTC
CASSPNMYGYTF
>TRBV5-5|TRBJ2-3|.|.
TGTGCCAGCAGCTTGCCCAGGTCCGGGGATACGCAGTATTTT
CASSLPRSGDTQYF
>TRBV2|TRBJ2-2|.|TRBD2
TGTGCCAGCAGTGAAAGCGGGAGGGGCACCGGGGAGCTGTTTTTT
CASSESGRGTGELFF
>TRBV10-1|TRBJ2-1|.|TRBD2
TGCGCCAGCAGTGAGTTCGGGACTAGCGGGGGGTACAATGAGCAGTTCTTC
CASSEFGTSGGYNEQFF
>TRBV4-2|TRBJ2-1|.|.
TGTGCCAGCAGCCAAGATCACGGCCACAATGAGCAGTTCTTC
CASSQDHGHNEQFF
>TRBV5-5|TRBJ1-2|.|TRBD1
TGTGCCAGCAGACGGGGACGGGACAGGATTTATGGCTACACCTTC
CASRRGRDRIYGYTF
>TRBV28|TRBJ1-5|few|TRBD1
TGTGCCAGCAGTTTACTCACAGGGGTGGAAGGTCAGCCCCAGCATTTT
CASSLLTGVEGQPQHF
>TRBV7-9|TRBJ1-2|.|.
TGTGCCAGTTCGGGGAATCAAGGCTACACCTTC
CASSGNQGYTF
>TRBV7-6|TRBJ2-7|.|.
TGTGCCAGCAGCTTAGCGCACAGCTACGAGCAGTACTTC
CASSLAHSYEQYF
>TRBV10-2|TRBJ2-7|once|TRBD2
TGCGCCAGCAGTGAAAAAAGCGGGAGGCCCGTATACGAGCAGTACTTC
CASSEKSGRPVYEQYF
>TRBV28|TRBJ1-4|.|.
TGTGCCAGCAGTTTGCCGTTGGCTAATGAAAAACTGTTTTTT
CASSLPLANEKLFF
>TRBV29-1|TRBJ2-7|few|.
TGCAGCGTTGAAGTTCAGGACCGATCCTCCTACGAGCAGTACTTC
CSVEVQDRSSYEQYF
>TRBV24-1|TRBJ2-1|.|TRBD2
TGTGCCACCAGTGATATTAGCGGGGGTTCGGAAAATGAGCAGTTCTTC
CATSDISGGSENEQFF
>TRBV11-1|TRBJ2-3|once|TRBD1
TGTGCCAGCAGCTTAGCAGGGACAGGGGGCGCAGATACGCAGTATTTT
CASSLAGTGGADTQYF
>TRBV13|TRBJ2-1|few|.
TGTGCCAGCGGAAACAATGAGCAGTTCTTC
CASGNNEQFF
>TRBV12-3/TRBV12-4|TRBJ1-1|.|TRBD1
TGTGCCAGCAGTCCCCAAAACACTGGGACAGCCGAAGCTTTCTTT
CASSPQNTGTAEAFF
>TRBV11-1|TRBJ2-7|.|.
TGTGCCAGCAGCTTAGAAGGGACGGGGACCTACGAGCAGTACTTC
CASSLEGTGTYEQYF
>TRBV29-1|TRBJ2-2|.|.
TGCAGCGCGTGGCTAACCGGGGAGCTGTTTTTT
CSAWLTGELFF
>TRBV6-5|TRBJ2-7|.|.
TGTGCCAGCAGTTACGGGCGCTACGAGCAGTACTTC
CASSYGRYEQYF
>TRBV6-4|TRBJ1-5|.|.
TGTGCCAGCAGTGACAGGAAGGGGTGGTATAGCAATCAGCCCCAGCATTTT
CASSDRKGWYSNQPQHF
>TRBV4-1|TRBJ2-3|.|.
TGCGCCAGCAGCCCCCCCAGAGGTCTAGATACGCAGTATTTT
CASSPPRGLDTQYF
>TRBV18|TRBJ1-1|.|.
TGTGCCAGCTCACCACCGCAGAAAATTAACACTGAAGCTTTCTTT
CASSPPQKINTEAFF
>TRBV28|TRBJ2-7|.|.
TGTGCCAGCAGTTTTCGTCGACAGCCGTACGAGCAGTACTTC
CASSFRRQPYEQYF
>TRBV7-2|TRBJ2-1|.|.
TGTGCCAGCAGCTGGACCCGGGCCGAGTACAATGAGCAGTTCTTC
CASSWTRAEYNEQFF
>TRBV10-1|TRBJ2-1|few|TRBD2
TGCGCCAGCAGTGAGTTGGGACTAGCTGACGAGCAGTTCTTC
CASSELGLADEQFF
>TRBV13|TRBJ2-1|.|.
TGTGCCAGCATGGGGGGGGGCCGGAATGAGCAGTTCTTC
CASMGGGRNEQFF
>TRBV7-6|TRBJ2-1|.|.
TGTGCCAGCAGCTCTGGGGGTAATATTTACAATGAGCAGTTCTTC
CASSSGGNIYNEQFF
>TRBV27|TRBJ1-5|.|TRBD1
TGTGCCGTAGGGCAGGGGGCTGGACAGCCCCAGCATTTT
CAVGQGAGQPQHF
>TRBV6-2/TRBV6-3|TRBJ1-2|.|.
TGTGCCAGCAGACTCGGTCGGGGCTATGGCTACACCTTC
CASRLGRGYGYTF
>TRBV14|TRBJ2-1|.|TRBD2
TGTGCCAGCAGCCAAGACTTCCTAGCGGACAATGAGCAGTTCTTC
CASSQDFLADNEQFF
>TRBV4-2|TRBJ2-1|few|.
TGTGCCAGCAGCCAAGAGTCGTACCCCCGAGGGGAGCAGTTCTTC
CASSQESYPRGEQFF
>TRBV29-1|TRBJ2-1|.|TRBD2
TGCAGCGTTGTTAGCACTAGCGGATACAATGAGCAGTTCTTC
CSVVSTSGYNEQFF
>TRBV7-6|TRBJ2-1|few|TRBD2
TGTGCCAGCAGCGAAAAACTAGCGGATCCATACAATGAGCAGTTCTTC
CASSEKLADPYNEQFF
>TRBV7-9|TRBJ2-3|.|TRBD2
TGTGCCAGCAGCTCCTTCATAGCGGGATCGACAGATACGCAGTATTTT
CASSSFIAGSTDTQYF
>TRBV3-1|TRBJ1-5|.|.
TGTGCCAGCAGCCAAGGTAATAGCAATCAGCCCCAGCATTTT
CASSQGNSNQPQHF
>TRBV5-1|TRBJ2-1|.|TRBD2
TGCGCCAGCAGCTTGGCTTGGCGGGGGGGCAATGAGCAGTTCTTC
CASSLAWRGGNEQFF
>TRBV13|TRBJ1-1|.|.
TGTGCCAGCAGCCGGGGGATGAACACTGAAGTTTTCTTT
CASSRGMNTEVFF
>TRBV29-1|TRBJ2-1|.|TRBD1
TGCAGCGCCCCGGGACAGAGAAATAATGAGCAGTTCTTC
CSAPGQRNNEQFF
>TRBV11-3|TRBJ1-4|.|.
TGTGCCAGCAGCAAAGGGGAGGGGATTAATGAAAAACTGTTTTTT
CASSKGEGINEKLFF
>TRBV12-3/TRBV12-4|TRBJ1-4|few|.
TGTGCCAGCAGTCCTCCGACAGGAAATGAAAAACTGTTTTTT
CASSPPTGNEKLFF
>TRBV5-6|TRBJ2-7|.|.
TGTGCCAGCAGCTTGGGGTTCGAGCAGTACTTC
CASSLGFEQYF
>TRBV2|TRBJ2-1|.|TRBD2
TGTGCCAGCAGTGGACGGGAGGGGGGTTCCTACAATGAGCAGTTCTTC
CASSGREGGSYNEQFF
>TRBV7-9|TRBJ2-2|few|.
TGTGCCAGCAGCCCCGGGACGGCTACCGGGGAGCTGTTTTTT
CASSPGTATGELFF
>TRBV29-1|TRBJ2-5|.|.
TGCAGCGTGCCGAGGGGCCAAGAGACCCAGTACTTC
CSVPRGQETQYF
>TRBV13|TRBJ1-1|few|.
TGTGCCAGCAGCCCAACGATACACACTGAAGCTTTCTTT
CASSPTIHTEAFF